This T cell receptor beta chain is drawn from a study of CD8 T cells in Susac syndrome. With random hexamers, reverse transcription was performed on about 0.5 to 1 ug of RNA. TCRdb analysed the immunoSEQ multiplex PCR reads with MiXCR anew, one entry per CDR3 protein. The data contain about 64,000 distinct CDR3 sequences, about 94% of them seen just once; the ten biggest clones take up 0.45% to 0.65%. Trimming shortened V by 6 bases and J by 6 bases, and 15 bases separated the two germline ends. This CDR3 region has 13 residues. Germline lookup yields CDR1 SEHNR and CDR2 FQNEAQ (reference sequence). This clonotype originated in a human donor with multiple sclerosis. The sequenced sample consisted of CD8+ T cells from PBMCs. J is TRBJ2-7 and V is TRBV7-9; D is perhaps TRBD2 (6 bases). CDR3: CASRGGISREQYF. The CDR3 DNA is TGTGCCAGCAGAGGCGGGATATCGCGCGAGCAGTACTTC.